Following are 26 T cell receptor beta chains from one sample sequenced in a study of T cell changes during pregnancy in multiple sclerosis. Sequencing used immunoSEQ multiplex PCR; TCRdb keeps in-frame clones, though not all of them. The table lists 40,000 to 50,000 clones, approximately 91% of them singletons. Sequencing was performed on CD8+ T cells from peripheral blood mononuclear cells, taken in the third trimester of pregnancy. These receptors all come from a female donor with multiple sclerosis, enrolled in a pregnancy study.

The chain joins TRBV7-2 to TRBJ2-7; 15 nucleotides agree with TRBD2. With V trimmed by 4 bases and J by 3 bases, 7 bases remained unmatched. The germline CDR1 and CDR2 sequences are SGHTA and FQGNSA. The CDR3 spans 17 residues. For the CDR3, the DNA is TGTGCCAGCAGCTATCAGGGACTAGCGGGAGGAAACTACGAGCAGTACTTC. Translated: CASSYQGLAGGNYEQYF.

This chain links TRBV11-3 with TRBJ1-1; the match to TRBD1 covers 9 bases. This CDR3 comprises 13 residues. V trimming: 5 bases; J trimming: 4 bases; junction bases outside the gene matches: 2. Germline-derived CDR1 and CDR2 are SGHNT and YENEEA. As DNA, the CDR3 is TGTGCCAGCAGCACAGGGGGCCCCACTGAAGCTTTCTTT. Translating it yields CASSTGGPTEAFF.

The chain uses TRBV25-1 and TRBJ1-2; the D gene is possibly TRBD1 (5 bases). V was shortened by 1 base and J by 8 bases, with 11 bases between the two germline ends. CDR1 and CDR2 from the germline V gene are MGHDK and SYGVNS. CDR3 size: 13 residues. CDR3 DNA sequence: TGTGCCAGCAGTGAATTTCAGGGTGACGGCTACACCTTC. Translating it yields CASSEFQGDGYTF.

The J gene is TRBJ2-3, the V gene TRBV28, with a tentative D call TRBD2 (5 bases). CDR3 length: 12 amino acids. V dropped 7 bases and J dropped 5 bases, with 10 bases sitting between them. Germline V gene sequence: CDR1 MDHEN, CDR2 SYDVKM. As DNA, the CDR3 is TGTGCCAGCACCCTAGGAGGAGATACGCAGTATTTT. Its protein is CASTLGGDTQYF.

CDR3 in DNA: TGTGCCAGCAGTTTGGAGGGTGGGGCAACTAATGAAAAACTGTTTTTT. Translated, it gives CASSLEGGATNEKLFF. The chain has TRBV28 and TRBJ1-4; D is unclear. The length of the CDR3 is 16 residues. CDR1 and CDR2 from the germline V gene are MDHEN and SYDVKM. Trimming took 3 bases from V and 0 from J, leaving 11 bases between them.

The chain recombines TRBV15 with TRBJ2-1; TRBD1 matches at 9 bases. V gave up 8 bases and J gave up 8 bases; unmatched junction bases: 13. CDR1 LNHNV and CDR2 YYDKDF come from the germline V gene (reference sequence). CDR3 length: 15 amino acids. CDR3 sequence: CATANPGQGLDEQFF. The CDR3, as DNA: TGTGCCACCGCCAACCCGGGACAGGGATTGGATGAGCAGTTCTTC.

The V and J genes are TRBV19 and TRBJ1-4; D might be TRBD1 (6 bases). The CDR3 runs to 15 residues. Trimming removed 3 bases from V and 4 bases from J, with 12 bases in between. Looked up from germline, CDR1 is LNHDA and CDR2 is SQIVND (reference sequence). CDR3 sequence reads: CASSITGTFNEKLFF. CDR3 bases: TGTGCCAGTAGTATTACGGGGACATTTAATGAAAAACTGTTTTTT. Full variable domain (missing parts from reference TRBV19 and TRBJ1-4): DGGITQSPKYLFRKEGQNVTLSCEQNLNHDAMYWYRQDPGQGLRLIYYSQIVNDFQKGDIAEGYSVSREKKESFPLTVTSAQKNPTAFYLCASSITGTFNEKLFFGSGTQLSVL.

This clone was picked up one time. The V and J genes are TRBV5-1 and TRBJ1-1; the match to TRBD1 covers 11 bases. Germline values: CDR1 SGHRS, CDR2 YFSETQ. The CDR3 runs 14 residues. Unmatched junction bases numbered 6, after V lost 0 bases and J lost 11 bases. CDR3 in amino acids: CASSLAFGQGAAFF. In nucleotides, the CDR3 is TGCGCCAGCAGCTTGGCTTTTGGACAGGGGGCTGCTTTCTTT.

The chain links TRBV27 to TRBJ2-1, with 13 bases fitting TRBD2. Unmatched junction bases numbered 6, after V lost 6 bases and J lost 7 bases. The CDR3 consists of 15 residues. CDR1 MNHEY and CDR2 SMNVEV come from the germline V gene (reference sequence). CDR3 coding DNA: TGTGCCAGCAGCCTTCGACTAGCGGGGGGAAATGAGCAGTTCTTC. It specifies CASSLRLAGGNEQFF.

This clone was picked up one time. V and J are TRBV4-3 and TRBJ2-7; D is unresolved. V lost 1 base and J 4 bases, leaving 14 bases between the germline ends. The CDR3 length is 15 residues. Germline V gene data show CDR1 as LGHNA and CDR2 as YSLEER. The CDR3 nucleotides read TGCGCCAGCAGCCAAGTCCCCTCCCCGGGTTACGAGCAGTACTTC. Translation: CASSQVPSPGYEQYF.

The chain's CDR3 is CAVSFDNEQFF. For the CDR3, the DNA is TGTGCCGTGAGTTTCGACAATGAGCAGTTCTTC. The V gene is TRBV10-3, the J gene TRBJ2-1; D ambiguous. V was cut by 11 bases and J by 5 bases, with 10 bases left in between. CDR1 and CDR2 from the germline V gene are ENHRY and SYGVKD. The CDR3 covers 11 residues.

The chain carries TRBV5-5 and TRBJ1-1, with a possible D match to TRBD1 (5 bases). CDR1 and CDR2 from the germline V gene are SGHKS and YYEKEE (reference sequence). Trimming left V 3 bases short and J 7 bases short, with 10 bases between. CDR3 length: 12 amino acids. CDR3 amino acids: CASSSRGNEAFF. CDR3 bases: TGTGCCAGCAGCTCGCGGGGGAATGAAGCTTTCTTT.

This clone appeared a few times. The chain has TRBV4-2 and TRBJ2-2; 10 bases align to TRBD1. This CDR3 spans 15 amino acids. Trimming took 4 bases from V and 3 from J; bases not matched to a gene: 2. Germline lookup yields CDR1 LGHNA and CDR2 YNFKEQ. CDR3 DNA: TGTGCCAGCAGCCCCGGGACAGGGGACACCGGGGAGCTGTTTTTT. Its translation: CASSPGTGDTGELFF.

This clone was seen ten or more times. The chain links TRBV6-1 to TRBJ2-7; a weak D match, TRBD1 (5 bases). CDR3 size: 13 residues. Trimming pared 6 bases from V and 5 bases from J, leaving 14 bases between. The germline V gene encodes CDR1 MNHNS and CDR2 SASEGT. CDR3: CASSFIQGNEQYF. The DNA of the CDR3 is TGTGCCAGCAGCTTTATTCAGGGAAACGAGCAGTACTTC.

The gene calls are TRBV5-5 and TRBJ1-1, with a weak D call TRBD1 (6 bases). The CDR3 runs 14 residues. Germline lookup yields CDR1 SGHKS and CDR2 YYEKEE (reference sequence). V lost 3 bases, J lost 6 bases, and 15 bases lay in between. CDR3 in amino acids: CASSSQSGDPEAFF. In nucleotides, the CDR3 is TGTGCCAGCAGCTCGCAGTCAGGGGACCCTGAAGCTTTCTTT.

This sequence joins TRBV6-4 and TRBJ2-2; 12 bases are a match to TRBD1. CDR1 and CDR2 (germline): MRHNA, SNTAGT. The CDR3 is 15 amino acids. After removal of 5 bases from V and 6 bases from J, the junction contained 4 bases not matched to a gene. Here the CDR3 reads CASSPGTGGPGELFF. The CDR3, as DNA: TGTGCCAGCAGTCCCGGGACAGGGGGCCCCGGGGAGCTGTTTTTT.

This rearrangement joins TRBV9 to TRBJ1-2, with D hard to call. Germline CDR1 SGDLS, CDR2 YYNGEE. V gave up 0 bases and J gave up 6 bases, with 12 bases separating them. The CDR3 has 14 amino acids. CDR3 residues: CASSVGDALNGYTF. For the CDR3, the DNA is TGTGCCAGCAGCGTAGGAGATGCCCTTAATGGCTACACCTTC.

J is TRBJ2-1 and V is TRBV13, with D tentatively TRBD2 (5 bases). The germline CDR1 and CDR2 sequences are PRHDT and FYEKMQ (reference sequence). The V and J ends lost 10 bases and 6 bases respectively, with 13 bases between them. CDR3 length equals 12 residues. The CDR3, as DNA: TGTGCCACATCGGAGGACGGCAATGAGCAGTTCTTC. Translating gives CATSEDGNEQFF. Combining the CDR3 with reference TRBV13 and TRBJ2-1 gives the whole variable domain AAGVIQSPRHLIKEKRETATLKCYPIPRHDTVYWYQQGPGQDPQFLISFYEKMQSDKGSIPDRFSAQQFSDYHSELNMSSLELGDSALYFCATSEDGNEQFFGPGTRLTVL.

J is TRBJ2-1 and V is TRBV27; D is uncertain. CDR3 length equals 13 residues. V shed 0 bases and J shed 6 bases, with 6 bases lying between them. Germline values: CDR1 MNHEY, CDR2 SMNVEV (reference sequence). CDR3 coding DNA: TGTGCCAGCAGTTTATCGTACTTCAATGAGCAGTTCTTC. This codes for CASSLSYFNEQFF.

V is TRBV28 and J is TRBJ1-1, with D uncertain. V was trimmed by 2 bases and J by 0 bases, leaving 4 bases between them. This CDR3 has 13 amino acids. The germline CDR1 and CDR2 sequences are MDHEN and SYDVKM. This chain's CDR3 is CASSLTVNTEAFF. The CDR3 DNA follows: TGTGCCAGCAGTTTAACAGTGAACACTGAAGCTTTCTTT.

The chain is built from TRBV4-3 and TRBJ2-1; 14 nucleotides match TRBD2. Trimming cost V 1 base and J 0 bases; bases outside gene matches: 5. The CDR3 covers 19 residues. Germline CDR1 LGHNA, CDR2 YSLEER. CDR3 region: CASSQGTSGGPSSYNEQFF. CDR3 bases: TGCGCCAGCAGCCAAGGGACTAGCGGGGGGCCGAGCTCCTACAATGAGCAGTTCTTC.

The chain joins TRBV7-9 to TRBJ2-1; 10 bases map to TRBD2. Germline V gives CDR1 SEHNR, CDR2 FQNEAQ (reference sequence). V trimming: 4 bases; J trimming: 8 bases; junction bases outside the gene matches: 11. The CDR3 length is 16 residues. The CDR3 region has the DNA TGTGCCAGCAGCTCCCGGGAAGCGGGGGGGAACTATGAGCAGTTCTTC. Its protein is CASSSREAGGNYEQFF.

The CDR3 nucleotides are TGTGCCAGTAGTATAGATCTCAGTATGTCCGCTAGCACAGATACGCAGTATTTT. Its protein is CASSIDLSMSASTDTQYF. This chain connects TRBV19 to TRBJ2-3; no clear D. Between the trimmed V and J ends, which lost 0 bases and 0 bases, there was a span of 16 bases. CDR3 length equals 18 residues. In germline, CDR1 is LNHDA, CDR2 SQIVND (reference sequence).

The chain joins TRBV10-3 to TRBJ1-3; a possible D gene is TRBD1 (6 bases). Trimming took off 0 bases at V and 9 bases at J, with 21 bases between the two ends. The germline gives CDR1 ENHRY, CDR2 SYGVKD. This CDR3 has 17 amino acids. The chain's CDR3 is CAISESNSGQAQRTIYF. CDR3 DNA: TGTGCCATCAGTGAGTCAAACTCGGGACAAGCACAGCGCACCATATATTTT.

A single count supports this clone. V usage is TRBV27 and J usage is TRBJ1-5; D unresolved. The germline CDR1 and CDR2 sequences are MNHEY and SMNVEV (reference sequence). V shed 10 bases and J shed 5 bases, with 15 bases lying between them. The length of the CDR3 is 13 residues. Here the CDR3 DNA reads TGTGCCACCTCTAGGGTCGGGGATCAGCCCCAGCATTTT. It translates to CATSRVGDQPQHF.

As concerns this clone: A junction boundary mismatches the germline segment, possibly from a read error. The chain combines TRBV2 with TRBJ2-7; weak D call: TRBD2 (5 bases). The CDR3 sequence is 13 residues long. Germline CDR1 is SNHLY and CDR2 is FYNNEI. The CDR3 region is CASSEARLRVLDF. CDR3 nucleotide sequence: TGTGCCAGCAGTGAAGCGCGGTTGAGGGTTTTGGACTTC.